The source of this T cell receptor (beta chain) is a study of T cells after yellow fever vaccination. Study details: Each low-cell-number fraction was prepared by means of SMART-Seq v4 Ultra Low Input. Study conclusions and caveats: Bulk-population clonotypes that are abundant could appear as contaminants in FACS-sorted repertoires. Reappearance after the booster was observed for most primary-vaccination clones (roughly 95% CD4, roughly 90% CD8).

The CDR3 loop spans 12 amino acids. Germline lookup yields CDR1 DFQATT and CDR2 SNEGSKA (reference sequence). V lost 4 bases and J 2 bases, leaving 6 bases between the germline ends. A universal primer site and UMIs were added as TCR cDNA was made by 5'RACE template switching. One entry per CDR3 protein results from TCRdb running MiXCR on the 5' RACE reads. The profile shows approximately 160,000 distinct CDR3 sequences, 6.2% of them singletons. Turning to this clonotype: Its specificity is unknown.

The material sequenced was CD4+ T cells sorted from PBMCs, taken on the day of the first yellow fever vaccination. The receptor was isolated from a man aged 18 to 29 who received the YFV17D yellow fever vaccine. The genes are TRBV20-1 and TRBJ1-5; D remains ambiguous. CDR3 residues: CSAKNGNQPQHF. DNA for the CDR3: TGCAGTGCTAAGAACGGCAATCAGCCCCAGCATTTT.